These 9 T cell receptor beta chains were sequenced from one sample in a study of post-analysis software for immune sequencing data. These receptors have no known antigen. Every TCR beta cDNA library bore unique molecular identifiers. TCRdb reprocessed the PCR reads with MiXCR, giving one entry per CDR3 protein. The sample yields more than 450,000 distinct CDR3 sequences, 44% seen once. Whole-study findings and limits: In patients, about 5 TRBV segments were more frequent than in controls, with TRBV5-6, TRBV5-1 and TRBV20-1 among them.

Sequencing was carried out using blood. The receptors come from a girl aged 5 to 17 with multiple sclerosis.

This clonotype was counted only a few times. The chain links TRBV4-1 to TRBJ1-1; the D gene is possibly TRBD1 (5 bases). The CDR3 is made up of 14 amino acids. Germline lookup yields CDR1 MGHRA and CDR2 YSYEKL. V dropped 1 base and J dropped 4 bases, with 10 bases sitting between them. CDR3 residues: CASSQVGGTTEAFF. The CDR3 DNA follows: TGCGCCAGCAGCCAAGTGGGAGGGACCACTGAAGCTTTCTTT.

This rearrangement joins TRBV29-1 to TRBJ2-7, with 7 bases that match TRBD2. Trimming at V came to 6 bases and at J to 6 bases, leaving 14 bases not matched to a gene. The germline CDR1 and CDR2 sequences are SQVTM and ANQGSEA. The CDR3 has 14 residues. CDR3 sequence reads: CSVLMGGEGSEQYF. CDR3 nucleotides: TGCAGCGTCCTGATGGGCGGGGAGGGCTCCGAGCAGTACTTC.

V and J are TRBV12-3 or TRBV12-4 and TRBJ1-2, with D possibly TRBD1 on 6 matching bases. This CDR3 is built from 15 residues. Trimming took 6 bases from V and 4 from J, leaving 18 bases between them. The CDR3 region has the DNA TGTGCCAGCAGGTGGTTGGTCGGGACACCCTATGGCTACACCTTC. Its translation: CASRWLVGTPYGYTF.

The chain has TRBV5-1 and TRBJ2-1, with D perhaps TRBD1 (6 bases). CDR1 SGHRS and CDR2 YFSETQ come from the germline V gene. This CDR3 comprises 14 residues. The ends were cut back, 1 base at V and 2 bases at J, with 7 bases in the middle. In DNA form, the CDR3 reads TGCGCCAGCAGCTTGTACAGGGCCTACAATGAGCAGTTCTTC. It yields the protein CASSLYRAYNEQFF.

This chain connects TRBV5-5 to TRBJ2-3, with 14 bases aligning to TRBD2. Per germline, CDR1 SGHKS and CDR2 YYEKEE (reference sequence). This CDR3 region has 17 residues. Unmatched junction bases numbered 6, after V lost 4 bases and J lost 2 bases. The DNA for the CDR3 is TGTGCCAGCAGCGTTGGACTAGCGGGAGGCCTCACAGATACGCAGTATTTT. This gives the protein CASSVGLAGGLTDTQYF. Combining the CDR3 with reference TRBV5-5 and TRBJ2-3 gives the whole variable domain DAGVTQSPTHLIKTRGQQVTLRCSPISGHKSVSWYQQVLGQGPQFIFQYYEKEERGRGNFPDRFSARQFPNYSSELNVNALLLGDSALYLCASSVGLAGGLTDTQYFGPGTRLTVL.

CDR3 in DNA: TGTGCCAGCAGCCCCCCTCTGGGACAGCCATACGAGCAGTACTTC. As protein: CASSPPLGQPYEQYF. The V gene is TRBV7-9, the J gene TRBJ2-7; 7 bases line up with TRBD1. Germline CDR1 SEHNR, CDR2 FQNEAQ (reference sequence). V was clipped by 5 bases and J by 4 bases; unmatched bases: 11. The CDR3 sequence is 15 residues long.

For this clonotype: A junction boundary mismatches the germline segment, possibly from a read error. The chain combines TRBV20-1 with TRBJ1-5; TRBD1 is a possible D gene (5 bases). Germline V gene data show CDR1 as DFQATT and CDR2 as SNEGSKA (reference sequence). The CDR3 covers 15 residues. CDR3 protein: CSASSGPGPNRPQHF. CDR3 DNA sequence: TGCAGTGCTAGTTCAGGGCCAGGCCCCAATCGGCCCCAGCATTTT.

This chain links TRBV29-1 with TRBJ2-1, with a possible D match to TRBD2 (5 bases). The germline CDR1 and CDR2 sequences are SQVTM and ANQGSEA. Trimming shortened V by 4 bases and J by 14 bases, and 12 bases separated the two germline ends. The CDR3 loop spans 10 amino acids. The CDR3 bases are TGCAGCGTTGGGGCGGAGACTAAGTTCTTC. It translates to CSVGAETKFF.

The genes are TRBV29-1 and TRBJ2-7, with a weak D call TRBD1 (6 bases). Trimming pared 7 bases from V and 6 bases from J, leaving 19 bases between. The germline gives CDR1 SQVTM, CDR2 ANQGSEA. The CDR3 runs 13 residues. This CDR3 reads CSAGDTLWGEQYF. The CDR3 nucleotides are TGCAGCGCTGGGGACACTCTATGGGGCGAGCAGTACTTC.